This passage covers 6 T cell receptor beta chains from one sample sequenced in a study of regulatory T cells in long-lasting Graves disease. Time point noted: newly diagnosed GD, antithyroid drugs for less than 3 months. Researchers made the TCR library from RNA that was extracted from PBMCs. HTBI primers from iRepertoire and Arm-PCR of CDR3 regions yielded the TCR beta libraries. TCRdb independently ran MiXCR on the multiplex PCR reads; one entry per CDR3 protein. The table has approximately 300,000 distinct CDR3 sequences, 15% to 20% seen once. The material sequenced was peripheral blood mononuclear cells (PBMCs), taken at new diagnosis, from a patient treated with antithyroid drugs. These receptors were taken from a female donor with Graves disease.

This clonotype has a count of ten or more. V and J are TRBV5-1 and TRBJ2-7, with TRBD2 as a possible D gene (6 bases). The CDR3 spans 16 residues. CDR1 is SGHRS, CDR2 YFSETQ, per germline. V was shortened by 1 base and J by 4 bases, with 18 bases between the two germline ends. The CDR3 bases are TGCGCCAGCAGCTTGACCCTAGGCGGGAAGGTTTACGAGCAGTACTTC. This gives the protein CASSLTLGGKVYEQYF.

CDR3 region: CASRSLLGANSGSGEQYF. CDR3 sequence (DNA): TGTGCCAGCAGGTCGTTACTAGGGGCAAATAGCGGGAGCGGCGAGCAGTACTTC. The V call is TRBV6-1, the J call TRBJ2-7; 9 nucleotides agree with TRBD2. The CDR3 runs to 18 residues. The J segment lost 6 bases and the V segment lost 6 bases, leaving 21 bases of the junction unmatched. CDR1 and CDR2 (germline): MNHNS, SASEGT.

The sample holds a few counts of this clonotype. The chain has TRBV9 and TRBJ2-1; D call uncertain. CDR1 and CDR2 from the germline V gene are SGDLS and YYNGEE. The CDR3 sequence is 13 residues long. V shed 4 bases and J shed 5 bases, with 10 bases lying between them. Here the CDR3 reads CASSFVFNNEQFF. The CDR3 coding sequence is TGTGCCAGCAGCTTTGTCTTCAACAATGAGCAGTTCTTC.

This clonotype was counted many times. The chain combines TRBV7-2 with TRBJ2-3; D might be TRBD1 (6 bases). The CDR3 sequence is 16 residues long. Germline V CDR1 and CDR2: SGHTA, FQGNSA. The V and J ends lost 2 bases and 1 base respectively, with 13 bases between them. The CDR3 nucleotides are TGTGCCAGCAGCTTAATCAGGCACAGGGGCACAGATACGCAGTATTTT. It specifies CASSLIRHRGTDTQYF.

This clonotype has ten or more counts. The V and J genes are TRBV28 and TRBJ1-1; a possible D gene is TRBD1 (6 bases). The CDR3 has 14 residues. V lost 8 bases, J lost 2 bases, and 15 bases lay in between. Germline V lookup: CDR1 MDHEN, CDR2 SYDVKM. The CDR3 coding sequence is TGTGCCAGCCTTACACAGGGTGGCAACACTGAAGCTTTCTTT. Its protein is CASLTQGGNTEAFF. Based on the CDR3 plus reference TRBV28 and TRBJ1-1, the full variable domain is DVKVTQSSRYLVKRTGEKVFLECVQDMDHENMFWYRQDPGLGLRLIYFSYDVKMKEKGDIPEGYSVSREKKERFSLILESASTNQTSMYLCASLTQGGNTEAFFGQGTRLTVV.

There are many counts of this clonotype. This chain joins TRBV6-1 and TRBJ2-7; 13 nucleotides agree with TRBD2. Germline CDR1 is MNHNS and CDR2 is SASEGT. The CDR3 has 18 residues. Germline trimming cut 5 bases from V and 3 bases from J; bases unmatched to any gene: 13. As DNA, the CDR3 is TGTGCCAGCAGTCGAAAACTAGCGGGAGGGGATTACTACTACGAGCAGTACTTC. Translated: CASSRKLAGGDYYYEQYF.